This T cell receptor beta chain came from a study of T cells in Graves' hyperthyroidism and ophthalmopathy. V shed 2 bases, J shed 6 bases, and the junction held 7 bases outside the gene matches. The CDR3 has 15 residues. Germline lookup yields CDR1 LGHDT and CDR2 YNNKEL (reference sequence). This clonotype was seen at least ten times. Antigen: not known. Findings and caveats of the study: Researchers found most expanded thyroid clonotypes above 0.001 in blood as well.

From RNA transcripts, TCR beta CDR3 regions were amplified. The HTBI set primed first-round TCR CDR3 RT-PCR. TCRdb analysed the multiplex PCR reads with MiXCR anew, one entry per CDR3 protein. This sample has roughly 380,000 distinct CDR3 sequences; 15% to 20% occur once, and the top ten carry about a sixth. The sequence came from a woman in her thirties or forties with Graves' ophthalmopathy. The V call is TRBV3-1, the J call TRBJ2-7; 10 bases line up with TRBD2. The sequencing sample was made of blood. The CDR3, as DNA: TGTGCCAGCAGCCAAAGGCGGCTAGCGGGAGTCGAGCAGTACTTC. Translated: CASSQRRLAGVEQYF.